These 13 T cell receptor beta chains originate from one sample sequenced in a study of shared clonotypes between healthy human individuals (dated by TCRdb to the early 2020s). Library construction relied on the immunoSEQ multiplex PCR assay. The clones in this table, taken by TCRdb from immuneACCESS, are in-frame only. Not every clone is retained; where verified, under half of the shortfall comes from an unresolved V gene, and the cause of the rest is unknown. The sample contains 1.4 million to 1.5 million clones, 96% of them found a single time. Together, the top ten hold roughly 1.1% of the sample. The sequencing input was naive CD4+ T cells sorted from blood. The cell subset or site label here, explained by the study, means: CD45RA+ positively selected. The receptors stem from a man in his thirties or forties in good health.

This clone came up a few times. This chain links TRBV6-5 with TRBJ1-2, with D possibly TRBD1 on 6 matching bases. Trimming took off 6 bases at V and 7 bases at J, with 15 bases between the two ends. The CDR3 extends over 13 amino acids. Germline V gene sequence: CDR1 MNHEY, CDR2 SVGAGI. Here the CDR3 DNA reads TGTGCCAGCAGACTTACCGAAGGGGGTGGCTACACCTTC. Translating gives CASRLTEGGGYTF.

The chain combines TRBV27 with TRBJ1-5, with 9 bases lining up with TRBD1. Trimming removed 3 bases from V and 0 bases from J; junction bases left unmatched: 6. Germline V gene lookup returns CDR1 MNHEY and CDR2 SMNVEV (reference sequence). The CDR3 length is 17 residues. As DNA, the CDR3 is TGTGCCAGCAGTTTTAGAGGGGGACAGGGTAGCAATCAGCCCCAGCATTTT. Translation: CASSFRGGQGSNQPQHF.

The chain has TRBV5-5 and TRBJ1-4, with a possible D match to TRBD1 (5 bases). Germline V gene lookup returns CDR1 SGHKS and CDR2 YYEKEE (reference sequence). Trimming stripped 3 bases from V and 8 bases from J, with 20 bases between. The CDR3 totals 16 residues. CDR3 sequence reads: CASSSQSTVPTEKLFF. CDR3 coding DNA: TGTGCCAGCAGCTCCCAATCGACAGTCCCTACGGAAAAACTGTTTTTT.

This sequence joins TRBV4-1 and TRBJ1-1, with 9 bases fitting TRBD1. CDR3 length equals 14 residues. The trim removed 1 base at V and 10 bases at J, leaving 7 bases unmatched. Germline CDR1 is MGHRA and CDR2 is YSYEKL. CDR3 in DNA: TGCGCCAGCAGCCAAGTTGTCGGGACAGGGTTAGCTTTCTTT. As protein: CASSQVVGTGLAFF.

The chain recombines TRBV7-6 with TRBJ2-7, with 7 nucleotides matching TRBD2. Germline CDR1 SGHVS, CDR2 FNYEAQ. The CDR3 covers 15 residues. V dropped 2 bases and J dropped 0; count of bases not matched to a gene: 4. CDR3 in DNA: TGTGCCAGCAGCTTAACTAGCGACCTCTCCTACGAGCAGTACTTC. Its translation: CASSLTSDLSYEQYF.

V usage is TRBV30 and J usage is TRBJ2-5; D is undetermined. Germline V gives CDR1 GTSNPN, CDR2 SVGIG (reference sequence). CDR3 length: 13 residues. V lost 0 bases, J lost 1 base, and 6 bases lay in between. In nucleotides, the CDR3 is TGTGCCTGGAGTGTGTCAGTCCAAGAGACCCAGTACTTC. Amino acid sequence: CAWSVSVQETQYF. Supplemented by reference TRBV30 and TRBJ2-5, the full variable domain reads SQTIHQWPATLVQPVGSPLSLECTVEGTSNPNLYWYRQAAGRGLQLLFYSVGIGQISSEVPQNLSASRPQDRQFILSSKKLLLSDSGFYLCAWSVSVQETQYFGPGTRLLVL.

The chain's CDR3 is CASSSPGLAGLGQFF. The CDR3 DNA is TGTGCCAGCAGTTCTCCGGGACTAGCGGGCCTGGGACAGTTCTTC. The chain is built from TRBV28 and TRBJ2-1; 12 positions agree with TRBD2. This CDR3 contains 15 residues. Germline lookup yields CDR1 MDHEN and CDR2 SYDVKM. V lost 4 bases to trimming and J lost 13 bases; unmatched junction nucleotides: 11.

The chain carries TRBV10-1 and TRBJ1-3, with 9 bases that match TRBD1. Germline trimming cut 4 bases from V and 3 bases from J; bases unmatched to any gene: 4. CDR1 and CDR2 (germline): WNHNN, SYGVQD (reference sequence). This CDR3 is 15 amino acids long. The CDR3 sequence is CASSASTGGGNTIYF. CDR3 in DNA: TGCGCCAGCAGTGCCTCGACAGGGGGTGGAAACACCATATATTTT.

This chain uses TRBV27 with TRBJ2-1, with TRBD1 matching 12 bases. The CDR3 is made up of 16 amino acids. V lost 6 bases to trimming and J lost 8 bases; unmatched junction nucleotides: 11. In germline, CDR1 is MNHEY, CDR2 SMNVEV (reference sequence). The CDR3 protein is CASRGTGGRLGDEQFF. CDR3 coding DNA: TGTGCCAGCAGGGGGACAGGGGGCAGACTGGGCGATGAGCAGTTCTTC.

CDR3 DNA: TGCGCCAGCAGCGCGCCCGAAACTAGCGGGAGTGGTAATGAGCAGTTCTTC. It is translated as CASSAPETSGSGNEQFF. The chain couples TRBV5-1 to TRBJ2-1, with 11 nucleotides matching TRBD2. V shed 4 bases and J 7 bases; nucleotides not matched to a gene: 13. The CDR3 covers 17 residues. Germline V lookup: CDR1 SGHRS, CDR2 YFSETQ.

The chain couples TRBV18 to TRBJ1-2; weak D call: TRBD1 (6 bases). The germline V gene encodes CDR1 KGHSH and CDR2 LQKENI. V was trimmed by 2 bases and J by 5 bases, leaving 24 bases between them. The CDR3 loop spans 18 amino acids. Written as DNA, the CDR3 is TGTGCCAGCTCACCAACTAGGGGGGCGCGTGGAGATGGGTATGGCTACACCTTC. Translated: CASSPTRGARGDGYGYTF.

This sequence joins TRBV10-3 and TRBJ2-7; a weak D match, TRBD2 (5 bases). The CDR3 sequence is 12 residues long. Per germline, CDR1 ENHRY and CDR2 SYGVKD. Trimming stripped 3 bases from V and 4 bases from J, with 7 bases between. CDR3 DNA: TGTGCCATCAGTGATGAGGGATACGAGCAGTACTTC. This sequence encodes CAISDEGYEQYF.

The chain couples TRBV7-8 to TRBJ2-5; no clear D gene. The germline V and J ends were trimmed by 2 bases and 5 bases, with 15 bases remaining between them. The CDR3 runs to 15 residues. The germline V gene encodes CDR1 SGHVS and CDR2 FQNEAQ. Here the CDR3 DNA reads TGTGCCAGCAGCTTACTAGGAGAGGCAGCGGAGACCCAGTACTTC. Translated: CASSLLGEAAETQYF.